Shown below are 15 T cell receptor beta chains from a single sample sequenced in a study of shared clonotypes between healthy human individuals. Naive CD8 cells were CD45RO-negative, positively selected for CCR7, excluding terminally differentiated effector memory CD45RA+ cells. Generated by immunoSEQ multiplex PCR, the TCRdb table keeps only in-frame clones and is missing some. Counted here are about 2 million clones, roughly 94% occurring once; the ten biggest clones make up roughly 1%. Sequencing used naive CD8+ T cells sorted from blood. These receptors were obtained from a man aged 18 to 29 in good health.

The sample holds one count of this clone. Different DNA sequences within this sample yield the same CDR3. The V and J genes are TRBV4-3 and TRBJ2-7; 8 bases are shared with TRBD2. The junction had 2 bases not matched to a gene; V was cut back by 2 bases and J by 2 bases. Germline V lookup: CDR1 LGHNA, CDR2 YSLEER. The CDR3 is made up of 14 amino acids. CDR3 protein: CASSQTSGAYEQYF. CDR3 nucleotides: TGCGCCAGCAGCCAAACTAGCGGCGCCTACGAGCAGTACTTC.

The CDR3 region is CASSIPGQGSEQYF. The CDR3 DNA reads TGTGCCAGCAGCATACCGGGACAGGGCAGCGAGCAGTACTTC. The rearrangement links TRBV6-6 to TRBJ2-7; TRBD1 matches 9 bases. The CDR3 length is 14 residues. In germline, CDR1 is MNHNY, CDR2 SVGAGI (reference sequence). The V and J ends lost 6 bases and 6 bases, in that order; junction bases with no gene match: 9.

A remark on this clone: Other DNA sequences in the sample encode the same CDR3. CDR3 loop: CATSRDSASSYEQYF. Written as DNA, the CDR3 is TGTGCCACCAGCAGAGATTCAGCCAGCTCCTACGAGCAGTACTTC. The V and J genes are TRBV15 and TRBJ2-7, with D unclear. V dropped 0 bases and J dropped 0 bases, with 9 bases sitting between them. Per the germline V gene, CDR1 is LNHNV and CDR2 is YYDKDF (reference sequence). The CDR3 loop spans 15 amino acids.

The chain carries TRBV6-4 and TRBJ2-3; D perhaps matches TRBD1 (6 bases). Trimming removed 7 bases at V and 2 bases at J, with 7 bases between. This CDR3 is 12 amino acids long. The germline gives CDR1 MRHNA, CDR2 SNTAGT. The CDR3 DNA reads TGTGCCAGCACGGGACACACAGATACGCAGTATTTT. This codes for CASTGHTDTQYF.

CDR3 protein: CASSLWGETNTGELFF. CDR3 nucleotide sequence: TGTGCCAGCAGTTTATGGGGGGAGACAAACACCGGGGAGCTGTTTTTT. This chain links TRBV28 with TRBJ2-2; D possibly matches TRBD1 or TRBD2 (5 bases each). The CDR3 contains 16 residues. CDR1 and CDR2 from the germline V gene are MDHEN and SYDVKM. The ends were cut back, 0 bases at V and 2 bases at J, with 10 bases in the middle.

V and J are TRBV19 and TRBJ2-3; D remains unclear. Trimming removed 7 bases from V and 4 bases from J, with 9 bases in between. The germline CDR1 and CDR2 sequences are LNHDA and SQIVND (reference sequence). The CDR3 is 12 residues long. The CDR3 protein is CASTGDPDTQYF. The CDR3 region has the DNA TGTGCCAGTACCGGAGACCCAGATACGCAGTATTTT.

This sequence joins TRBV9 and TRBJ1-1; D unresolved. The CDR3 totals 12 residues. V was pared by 5 bases and J by 0 bases, with 5 bases between. In germline, CDR1 is SGDLS, CDR2 YYNGEE. CDR3 nucleotides: TGTGCCAGCAGAGGCTTGAACACTGAAGCTTTCTTT. It codes for CASRGLNTEAFF.

The count of this clone is one. The conserved closing phenylalanine or tryptophan is absent in this CDR3, likely reflecting a read error. The DNA is left out, because the CDR3 cannot be placed on it with certainty; the CDR3 is given as TCRdb lists it. V is TRBV2 and J is TRBJ1-1. Termini included, the CDR3 measures 9 amino acids. Germline loops: CDR1 SNHLY, CDR2 FYNNEI. CDR3 residues: CASSVFTGC.

The chain employs TRBV28 and TRBJ2-7, with 8 positions matching TRBD1. The CDR3 is 15 residues long. CDR1 and CDR2 (germline): MDHEN, SYDVKM. The trim removed 5 bases at V and 2 bases at J, leaving 8 bases unmatched. CDR3 amino acids: CASSEATGGTYEQYF. The CDR3 bases are TGTGCCAGCAGTGAGGCCACAGGGGGAACCTACGAGCAGTACTTC.

This clone is a singleton in its sample. The sample contains more than one DNA sequence encoding this CDR3. The gene calls are TRBV5-1 and TRBJ2-1; no reliable D call. V was pared by 0 bases and J by 3 bases, with 7 bases between. The V gene's germline CDR1 is SGHRS and CDR2 YFSETQ. This CDR3 comprises 14 residues. The CDR3: CASSLAGLYNEQFF. The CDR3, as DNA: TGCGCCAGCAGCTTGGCCGGGCTCTACAATGAGCAGTTCTTC.

J is TRBJ2-7 and V is TRBV6-1; 8 bases line up with TRBD1. Looked up from germline, CDR1 is MNHNS and CDR2 is SASEGT. This CDR3 contains 13 residues. V was pared by 6 bases and J by 4 bases, with 5 bases of the junction left unmatched. The CDR3 nucleotides are TGTGCCAGCAGGACAGGGGACCTGTACGAGCAGTACTTC. It translates to CASRTGDLYEQYF.

In the case of this clone: A read error may be the cause here, since a much bigger clone is one base away. The chain employs TRBV7-2 and TRBJ1-1; no reliable D call. Trimming removed 0 bases from V and 5 bases from J, with 4 bases in between. Germline CDR1 is SGHTA and CDR2 is FQGNSA. The CDR3 runs 12 residues. CDR3 residues: CASSLAGTEAFF. The CDR3 DNA follows: TGTGCCAGCAGCTTAGCGGGGACTGAAGCTTTCTTT.

The rearrangement links TRBV30 to TRBJ2-7; D unclear. Germline loops: CDR1 GTSNPN, CDR2 SVGIG (reference sequence). Trimming took 0 bases from V and 3 from J, leaving 15 bases between them. This CDR3 comprises 15 residues. The CDR3 DNA reads TGTGCCTGGAGTGTTATAACGGATCATAACTACGAGCAGTACTTC. It encodes CAWSVITDHNYEQYF.

This chain joins TRBV19 and TRBJ1-5; D is unclear. V lost 1 base and J lost 4, with 8 bases in between. The CDR3 spans 14 residues. CDR1 and CDR2 (germline): LNHDA, SQIVND (reference sequence). CDR3 DNA sequence: TGTGCCAGTAGTATAGTGGATGAAAATCAGCCCCAGCATTTT. Translated, it gives CASSIVDENQPQHF.

This chain links TRBV4-1 with TRBJ1-5, with TRBD1 matching 8 bases. Germline assignment: CDR1 MGHRA and CDR2 YSYEKL. The CDR3 extends over 15 amino acids. Unmatched junction bases numbered 6, after V lost 4 bases and J lost 4 bases. The CDR3 coding sequence is TGCGCCAGCAGCCGACTGACAGGGGTGAATCAGCCCCAGCATTTT. It translates to CASSRLTGVNQPQHF.